Shown below are 29 T cell receptor beta chains from a single sample sequenced in a study of long-term antiretroviral therapy in people with HIV. Runs used v3.0 of the immunoSEQ assay and were done at survey level. Assay: immunoSEQ multiplex PCR; the TCRdb copy retains only in-frame clones and omits some. The sample yields 10,000 to 15,000 clones, roughly three quarters seen once. Specimen: unsorted PBMCs, collected 0.5 years before starting antiretroviral therapy. Receptors originate from a woman aged 40 to 55 with HIV.

The chain couples TRBV14 to TRBJ2-7, with 10 bases that match TRBD1. The ends lost 5 bases at V and 4 bases at J; junction bases unmatched: 8. The CDR3 is 15 residues long. Germline values: CDR1 SGHDN, CDR2 FVKESK. CDR3 region: CASSFGTGAGYEQYF. The DNA of the CDR3 is TGTGCCAGCAGCTTCGGGACAGGGGCTGGTTACGAGCAGTACTTC.

In its sample, this clone was seen a few times. The rearrangement links TRBV27 to TRBJ2-7; 13 bases are shared with TRBD2. CDR1 and CDR2 (germline): MNHEY, SMNVEV (reference sequence). The CDR3 totals 16 residues. V gave up 6 bases and J gave up 4 bases; unmatched junction bases: 9. In nucleotides, the CDR3 is TGTGCCAGCAGACCTTGGACTAGCGGGAGCATGTACGAGCAGTACTTC. Protein product: CASRPWTSGSMYEQYF.

The sample holds one count of this clone. The genes are TRBV5-1 and TRBJ1-1, with D maybe TRBD1 (5 bases). V was shortened by 7 bases and J by 5 bases, with 15 bases between the two germline ends. The CDR3 loop spans 13 amino acids. Germline CDR1 reads SGHRS; CDR2 reads YFSETQ. This CDR3 reads CASSTWGGTEAFF. Written as DNA, the CDR3 is TGCGCCAGCTCCACCTGGGGGGGGACTGAAGCTTTCTTT. The full variable domain, its missing parts supplied by reference TRBV5-1 and TRBJ1-1, is KAGVTQTPRYLIKTRGQQVTLSCSPISGHRSVSWYQQTPGQGLQFLFEYFSETQRNKGNFPGRFSGRQFSNSRSEMNVSTLELGDSALYLCASSTWGGTEAFFGQGTRLTVV.

In DNA form, the CDR3 reads TGTGCCATCAGTGGGCCGGGACAGGGCACCTATGGCTACACCTTC. Translating it yields CAISGPGQGTYGYTF. The chain has TRBV10-3 and TRBJ1-2, with 9 bases lining up with TRBD1. The CDR3 runs to 15 residues. With V trimmed by 4 bases and J by 4 bases, 7 bases remained unmatched. Germline V gene data show CDR1 as ENHRY and CDR2 as SYGVKD.

The J gene is TRBJ1-1, the V gene TRBV11-1; no clear D. Germline lookup yields CDR1 SGHAT and CDR2 FQDESV (reference sequence). The CDR3 loop spans 14 amino acids. V dropped 6 bases and J dropped 0 bases, with 11 bases sitting between them. CDR3 sequence: CASSPMALNTEAFF. The CDR3 bases are TGTGCCAGCAGTCCTATGGCGTTGAACACTGAAGCTTTCTTT.

This chain uses TRBV11-3 with TRBJ1-4; unclear D gene. The V gene lost 1 base and the J gene lost 0 bases, with 9 bases spanning the gap. The CDR3 length is 16 residues. Germline loops: CDR1 SGHNT, CDR2 YENEEA. The CDR3, as DNA: TGTGCCAGCAGCTTAGGATTCCCATCAACTAATGAAAAACTGTTTTTT. This translates into CASSLGFPSTNEKLFF.

This chain connects TRBV5-1 to TRBJ2-3; 9 nucleotides match TRBD2. The CDR3 runs to 16 residues. CDR1 and CDR2 from the germline V gene are SGHRS and YFSETQ. V lost 5 bases to trimming and J lost 1 base; unmatched junction nucleotides: 8. CDR3 residues: CASSKGKREGTDTQYF. CDR3 bases: TGCGCCAGCAGTAAAGGGAAGCGGGAGGGCACAGATACGCAGTATTTT.

This clone is medium-sized in the sample. This chain connects TRBV19 to TRBJ1-5; D gene ambiguous. Trimming cost V 7 bases and J 11 bases, with 9 bases left between them. Germline V gene sequence: CDR1 LNHDA, CDR2 SQIVND (reference sequence). The length of the CDR3 is 10 residues. The chain's CDR3 is CASMGESQHF. DNA for the CDR3: TGTGCCAGTATGGGAGAGTCCCAGCATTTT.

V usage is TRBV27 and J usage is TRBJ1-5; D unclear. CDR3 length: 15 residues. Per germline, CDR1 MNHEY and CDR2 SMNVEV (reference sequence). V gave up 1 base and J gave up 2 bases, with 9 bases separating them. The CDR3 spells CASSLLAVGNQPQHF. The CDR3 nucleotides are TGTGCCAGCAGTTTATTAGCGGTTGGCAATCAGCCCCAGCATTTT.

This clone appeared a single time. The chain links TRBV4-1 to TRBJ2-3, with 9 bases that match TRBD2. This CDR3 is built from 14 residues. In germline, CDR1 is MGHRA, CDR2 YSYEKL. The J segment lost 7 bases and the V segment lost 1 base, leaving 3 bases of the junction unmatched. The CDR3 sequence: CASSQATSGYTQYF. DNA of the CDR3: TGCGCCAGCAGCCAAGCCACTAGCGGGTATACGCAGTATTTT.

This chain connects TRBV5-6 to TRBJ1-6; 7 nucleotides line up with TRBD1. V lost 4 bases to trimming and J lost 4 bases; unmatched junction nucleotides: 5. The CDR3 runs 15 residues. Germline V gene data show CDR1 as SGHDT and CDR2 as YYEEEE. The CDR3 DNA reads as TGTGCCAGCAGCCTCCCGACAGGGTATAATTCACCCCTCCACTTT. Translation gives CASSLPTGYNSPLHF.

The CDR3 protein is CASSVGHPAYEQYF. CDR3 nucleotide sequence: TGTGCCAGCAGCGTTGGACACCCCGCGTACGAGCAGTACTTC. The gene calls are TRBV9 and TRBJ2-7, with D perhaps TRBD1 (5 bases). The germline V and J ends were trimmed by 2 bases and 4 bases, with 13 bases remaining between them. The length of the CDR3 is 14 residues. Germline CDR1 reads SGDLS; CDR2 reads YYNGEE. The full variable domain, with the rest looked up from reference TRBV9 and TRBJ2-7, is DSGVTQTPKHLITATGQRVTLRCSPRSGDLSVYWYQQSLDQGLQFLIQYYNGEERAKGNILERFSAQQFPDLHSELNLSSLELGDSALYFCASSVGHPAYEQYFGPGTRLTVT.

V is TRBV11-2 and J is TRBJ1-3; possibly TRBD1 for D (5 bases). V dropped 8 bases and J dropped 4 bases, with 15 bases sitting between them. The CDR3 consists of 14 residues. The germline CDR1 and CDR2 sequences are SGHAT and FQNNGV. The CDR3 loop is CASRPPGRGNTIYF. CDR3 nucleotide sequence: TGTGCCAGCCGCCCGCCAGGGAGGGGAAACACCATATATTTT.

The chain couples TRBV6-5 to TRBJ2-5; 7 bases map to TRBD2. This CDR3 region has 14 residues. Germline CDR1 is MNHEY and CDR2 is SVGAGI. With 4 bases clipped from V and 2 bases from J, the junction kept 4 bases outside the gene matches. The CDR3 protein is CASSSLGGQETQYF. The CDR3, as DNA: TGTGCCAGCAGTTCCCTGGGGGGGCAAGAGACCCAGTACTTC.

The chain combines TRBV5-3 with TRBJ2-7; TRBD1 is a possible D gene (6 bases). TRBV5-3 is flagged as an ORF with uncertain function. Trimming removed 4 bases from V and 2 bases from J, with 16 bases in between. The CDR3 is 15 amino acids. The CDR3 loop is CARSPGQLTTYEQYF. The CDR3 DNA is TGTGCCAGAAGCCCAGGACAGCTTACGACCTACGAGCAGTACTTC.

CDR3 sequence (DNA): TGTGCCAGCAGAGGGATAGGGTGGGAGCAGTACTTC. The encoded protein is CASRGIGWEQYF. The chain combines TRBV27 with TRBJ2-7, with D uncertain. Germline V gene sequence: CDR1 MNHEY, CDR2 SMNVEV (reference sequence). V was cut by 6 bases and J by 7 bases, with 13 bases left in between. This CDR3 has 12 residues.

The rearrangement uses TRBV21-1 and TRBJ2-3; the DNA was not compared with TRBD2, the D call given in the table. TRBV21-1 is a pseudogene. The CDR3 totals 14 residues. This CDR3 is CASSKGLATDTQYF. The CDR3 DNA reads as TGTGCCAGCAGCAAAGGGTTAGCAACAGATACGCAGTATTTT.

This clone has a single count. The chain uses TRBV5-1 and TRBJ2-3; TRBD2 aligns across 14 bases. The germline V gene encodes CDR1 SGHRS and CDR2 YFSETQ. Trimming removed 4 bases from V and 4 bases from J; junction bases left unmatched: 5. The CDR3 contains 16 residues. The CDR3 DNA follows: TGCGCCAGCAGCAGGGGACTAGCGGGGGAAGCAGATACGCAGTATTTT. Translation: CASSRGLAGEADTQYF.

This chain joins TRBV6-6 and TRBJ1-5, with D possibly being TRBD1 (5 bases). The CDR3 runs 15 residues. Trimming took 2 bases from V and 0 from J, leaving 8 bases between them. Germline V CDR1 and CDR2: MNHNY, SVGAGI (reference sequence). For the CDR3, the DNA is TGTGCCAGCAGTTACGGGGCAATTAGCAATCAGCCCCAGCATTTT. This gives the protein CASSYGAISNQPQHF.

The chain is built from TRBV2 and TRBJ1-5; D is uncertain. Germline-derived CDR1 and CDR2 are SNHLY and FYNNEI. The CDR3 sequence is 14 residues long. Trimming shortened V by 3 bases and J by 6 bases, and 12 bases separated the two germline ends. The CDR3 DNA sequence: TGTGCCAGCAGTGACCTAACGGGTGGTCAGCCCCAGCATTTT. It encodes CASSDLTGGQPQHF. Using reference TRBV2 and TRBJ1-5 for the parts outside the CDR3, the full variable domain is EPEVTQTPSHQVTQMGQEVILRCVPISNHLYFYWYRQILGQKVEFLVSFYNNEISEKSEIFDDQFSVERPDGSNFTLKIRSTKLEDSAMYFCASSDLTGGQPQHFGDGTRLSIL.

This clone occurred a few times. This rearrangement joins TRBV7-9 to TRBJ2-1; 10 positions agree with TRBD1. The V gene's germline CDR1 is SEHNR and CDR2 FQNEAQ (reference sequence). This CDR3 is 14 amino acids long. The J segment lost 1 base and the V segment lost 8 bases, leaving 2 bases of the junction unmatched. CDR3 residues: CASGTGVSYNEQFF. In DNA form, the CDR3 reads TGTGCCAGCGGGACAGGGGTTTCCTACAATGAGCAGTTCTTC.

This rearrangement joins TRBV7-2 to TRBJ2-2, with TRBD2 matching 9 bases. CDR3 length equals 14 residues. Germline V gene sequence: CDR1 SGHTA, CDR2 FQGNSA. V was pared by 7 bases and J by 5 bases, with 5 bases of the junction left unmatched. In nucleotides, the CDR3 is TGTGCCAGCATCAGGCGGGAGGGTACCGGGGAGCTGTTTTTT. This translates into CASIRREGTGELFF.

The chain combines TRBV29-1 with TRBJ1-1; D call uncertain. Germline CDR1 is SQVTM and CDR2 is ANQGSEA. V lost 7 bases and J 0 bases, leaving 9 bases between the germline ends. The CDR3 covers 12 residues. CDR3 in amino acids: CSGSVMNTEAFF. As DNA, the CDR3 is TGCAGCGGGTCGGTAATGAACACTGAAGCTTTCTTT. The variable domain in full, with the rest retrieved from reference TRBV29-1 and TRBJ1-1, is SAVISQKPSRDICQRGTSLTIQCQVDSQVTMMFWYRQQPGQSLTLIATANQGSEATYESGFVIDKFPISRPNLTFSTLTVSNMSPEDSSIYLCSGSVMNTEAFFGQGTRLTVV.

The genes are TRBV4-2 and TRBJ2-7, with D unresolved. Germline CDR1 LGHNA, CDR2 YNFKEQ. CDR3 length equals 15 residues. Trimming stripped 0 bases from V and 6 bases from J, with 15 bases between. CDR3 amino acids: CASSQDIARLSEQYF. The CDR3 DNA follows: TGTGCCAGCAGCCAAGATATCGCAAGACTGAGCGAGCAGTACTTC.

This chain joins TRBV4-2 and TRBJ2-7, with 11 bases aligning to TRBD2. This CDR3 has 15 residues. J was trimmed by 4 bases and V by 1 base; bases with no gene match: 3. The germline V gene encodes CDR1 LGHNA and CDR2 YNFKEQ. The CDR3 coding sequence is TGTGCCAGCAGCCAAGCCGGGACTAGCGGTTACGAGCAGTACTTC. Translation gives CASSQAGTSGYEQYF.

This rearrangement joins TRBV2 to TRBJ2-1, with D tentatively TRBD2 (6 bases). Trimming took 1 base from V and 4 from J, leaving 14 bases between them. The germline CDR1 and CDR2 sequences are SNHLY and FYNNEI. This CDR3 region has 16 residues. The CDR3 region is CASSEVGSGAYNEQFF. CDR3 DNA: TGTGCCAGCAGTGAAGTTGGGTCGGGAGCGTACAATGAGCAGTTCTTC. Full variable domain (rest looked up from reference TRBV2 and TRBJ2-1): EPEVTQTPSHQVTQMGQEVILRCVPISNHLYFYWYRQILGQKVEFLVSFYNNEISEKSEIFDDQFSVERPDGSNFTLKIRSTKLEDSAMYFCASSEVGSGAYNEQFFGPGTRLTVL.

The chain employs TRBV11-2 and TRBJ1-4; tentatively, D is TRBD1 (6 bases). The germline V gene encodes CDR1 SGHAT and CDR2 FQNNGV. This CDR3 comprises 16 residues. Deletions cut 5 bases from V and 2 bases from J, with 15 bases between. CDR3 in amino acids: CASSPFRGATNEKLFF. CDR3 sequence (DNA): TGTGCCAGCAGCCCTTTTAGGGGGGCGACTAATGAAAAACTGTTTTTT.

This clone is labeled large. The chain joins TRBV7-6 to TRBJ2-7, with no clear D. CDR3 length: 13 amino acids. Germline V CDR1 and CDR2: SGHVS, FNYEAQ. V dropped 5 bases and J dropped 5 bases, with 13 bases sitting between them. The CDR3 region has the DNA TGTGCCAGCAGCCCCCTGCAGGCCGACGAGCAGTACTTC. Translation: CASSPLQADEQYF.

This chain joins TRBV19 and TRBJ2-7, with D perhaps being TRBD1 or TRBD2 (5 bases each). Trimming took off 6 bases at V and 6 bases at J, with 12 bases between the two ends. There are 12 residues in the CDR3. Per the germline V gene, CDR1 is LNHDA and CDR2 is SQIVND (reference sequence). CDR3 sequence (DNA): TGTGCCAGTAGCCACCCTGGGGGCGAGCAGTACTTC. This codes for CASSHPGGEQYF.